Each of the 11 T cell receptor beta chains below was sequenced from the same sample in a study of T cells in Graves' hyperthyroidism and ophthalmopathy. TCR beta CDR3 sequences were amplified from RNA transcripts. An initial round of RT-PCR targeting the TCR CDR3 relied on the HTBI primer set. TCRdb re-called the multiplex PCR reads with MiXCR, one entry per CDR3 protein. Of more than 350,000 distinct CDR3 sequences in the sample, approximately 14% were seen once. Sequencing was performed on blood. The receptors stem from a woman under 40 with Graves' ophthalmopathy.

This clonotype was seen at least ten times. This sequence joins TRBV12-3 or TRBV12-4 and TRBJ1-4; tentatively, D is TRBD1 (6 bases). The V gene lost 6 bases and the J gene lost 5 bases, with 13 bases spanning the gap. The CDR3 is made up of 14 amino acids. As DNA, the CDR3 is TGTGCCAGCAGATCGGGACAAAGAAATGAAAAACTGTTTTTT. It is translated as CASRSGQRNEKLFF.

This clonotype was detected only a few times. The J gene is TRBJ1-1, the V gene TRBV20-1, with no clear D. Trimming took 1 base from V and 0 from J, leaving 12 bases between them. The CDR3 has 15 residues. Germline CDR1 DFQATT, CDR2 SNEGSKA (reference sequence). The CDR3 DNA sequence: TGCAGTGCTAGAGTTATTGCAATTCTGAACACTGAAGCTTTCTTT. Amino acids: CSARVIAILNTEAFF.

The sample holds one count of this clonotype. A much larger clonotype is one base distant, so this may be a read error. This chain uses TRBV7-6 with TRBJ2-1; 10 bases agree with TRBD2. V dropped 1 base and J dropped 11; count of bases not matched to a gene: 11. The CDR3 runs 16 residues. The germline CDR1 and CDR2 sequences are SGHVS and FNYEAQ. This CDR3 is CASSLVSSGGANQQFF. CDR3 nucleotide sequence: TGTGCCAGCAGCTTAGTATCCAGCGGGGGGGCTAATCAGCAGTTCTTC.

This clonotype was seen many times. The gene calls are TRBV3-1 and TRBJ1-1; 8 nucleotides agree with TRBD1. Germline assignment: CDR1 LGHDT and CDR2 YNNKEL (reference sequence). The CDR3 loop spans 15 amino acids. V dropped 0 bases and J dropped 4; count of bases not matched to a gene: 4. DNA of the CDR3: TGTGCCAGCAGCCAAGATACAGGGGGTGGCACTGAAGCTTTCTTT. This translates into CASSQDTGGGTEAFF.

This clonotype was detected many times. This chain links TRBV3-1 with TRBJ1-3; D not certain. The CDR3 totals 11 residues. Trimming shortened V by 7 bases and J by 4 bases, and 5 bases separated the two germline ends. Germline lookup yields CDR1 LGHDT and CDR2 YNNKEL (reference sequence). The CDR3 protein is CASTLGNTIYF. The CDR3 region has the DNA TGTGCCAGCACCTTGGGAAACACCATATATTTT.

This clonotype was picked up many times. The rearrangement uses TRBV12-3 or TRBV12-4 and TRBJ1-3; D gene unclear. The CDR3 extends over 14 amino acids. V lost 6 bases to trimming and J lost 4 bases, with 13 bases between them. CDR3 DNA sequence: TGTGCCAGCAGCCCACCAGGAACGGGAAACACCATATATTTT. Amino acid sequence: CASSPPGTGNTIYF.

The rearrangement uses TRBV6-2 or TRBV6-3 and TRBJ2-3; no clear D gene. The ends were cut back, 2 bases at V and 1 base at J, with 4 bases in the middle. This CDR3 has 13 amino acids. Germline values: CDR1 MNHEY, CDR2 SVGEGT. CDR3 in DNA: TGTGCCAGCAGTTACATAGGCACAGATACGCAGTATTTT. Translation gives CASSYIGTDTQYF.

For this clonotype: Possible read error: a much larger clone is one base away. The chain couples TRBV7-2 to TRBJ1-5, with D perhaps matching TRBD1 (5 bases). The V end was cut by 5 bases, the J end by 5 bases, with 13 bases between. CDR3 size: 14 residues. The germline V gene has CDR1 SGHTA and CDR2 FQGNSA. The CDR3 loop is CASSLRQPDQPQHF. As DNA, the CDR3 is TGTGCCAGCAGCCTTAGACAGCCCGATCAGCCCCAGCATTTT.

This clonotype was detected ten times or more. J is TRBJ1-4 and V is TRBV11-2; 8 positions agree with TRBD1. The V segment lost 5 bases and the J segment 3 bases; nucleotides outside the gene matches: 5. The CDR3 is 15 residues long. In germline, CDR1 is SGHAT, CDR2 FQNNGV. The CDR3, as DNA: TGTGCCAGCAGCAGGACAGGGTCAGCTAATGAAAAACTGTTTTTT. This encodes CASSRTGSANEKLFF.

This clonotype was seen at least ten times. This chain joins TRBV18 and TRBJ2-2, with D uncertain. The germline V gene encodes CDR1 KGHSH and CDR2 LQKENI. Trimming removed 2 bases at V and 6 bases at J, with 7 bases between. The CDR3 contains 13 residues. The CDR3 sequence: CASSPKASGELFF. CDR3 nucleotides: TGTGCCAGCTCACCAAAGGCTTCCGGGGAGCTGTTTTTT.

V usage is TRBV10-1 and J usage is TRBJ2-5; D is unresolved. The ends were cut back, 3 bases at V and 5 bases at J, with 13 bases in the middle. This CDR3 has 14 residues. The germline CDR1 and CDR2 sequences are WNHNN and SYGVQD (reference sequence). The CDR3 protein is CASSETTRWETQYF. In DNA, the CDR3 is TGCGCCAGCAGTGAAACGACTCGCTGGGAGACCCAGTACTTC.